Shown below are 27 T cell receptor beta chains from a single sample sequenced in a study of memory CD4+ T cells and cytomegalovirus serostatus. Some clones are missing from TCRdb's copy, which holds only in-frame ones; the method was immunoSEQ multiplex PCR. The sample contains over 50,000 clones, just over 75% of which appear only once. The sort gate was single viable CD3+CD4+CD8-CD45RO+ cells for memory CD4+ T cells. Sequencing was performed on memory CD4+ T cells from blood. These receptors were collected from an adult in good health and CMV-seronegative.

The V and J genes are TRBV7-8 and TRBJ1-4; D uncertain. CDR1 SGHVS and CDR2 FQNEAQ come from the germline V gene. Trimming removed 5 bases from V and 5 bases from J, with 9 bases in between. This CDR3 has 13 amino acids. The chain's CDR3 is CASSPLGNEKLFF. The CDR3 DNA reads as TGTGCCAGCAGCCCCCTAGGAAATGAAAAACTGTTTTTT.

V gene TRBV19 combines with J gene TRBJ2-5, with 7 bases that match TRBD2. The CDR3 has 16 amino acids. Per germline, CDR1 LNHDA and CDR2 SQIVND (reference sequence). V was clipped by 5 bases and J by 3 bases; unmatched bases: 12. For the CDR3, the DNA is TGTGCCAGTAGTCTAAGATCCTCCGGGACTAAAGAGACCCAGTACTTC. It yields the protein CASSLRSSGTKETQYF.

The chain carries TRBV9 and TRBJ2-7; possible D gene TRBD1, 5 bases. There are 15 residues in the CDR3. Germline V gene lookup returns CDR1 SGDLS and CDR2 YYNGEE. Trimming left V 0 bases short and J 3 bases short, with 13 bases between. The CDR3 bases are TGTGCCAGCAGCGTAGGACAGTCTTCGGTCTACGAGCAGTACTTC. It is translated as CASSVGQSSVYEQYF.

The chain is built from TRBV5-4 and TRBJ2-7, with a tentative D call TRBD2 (5 bases). The CDR3 loop spans 15 amino acids. V was clipped by 5 bases and J by 7 bases, with 22 bases between them. Germline CDR1 and CDR2: SGHNT and YYREEE (reference sequence). The CDR3 here is CASRADLGGNGEQYF. DNA of the CDR3: TGTGCCAGCAGAGCGGACCTGGGTGGGAATGGGGAGCAGTACTTC.

The chain is built from TRBV7-2 and TRBJ2-1, with D perhaps TRBD2 (6 bases). The CDR3 covers 15 residues. Trimming cost V 3 bases and J 0 bases, with 9 bases left between them. In germline, CDR1 is SGHTA, CDR2 FQGNSA. The CDR3 nucleotides are TGTGCCAGCAGCTTGCGGGGTCGCTCCTACAATGAGCAGTTCTTC. Translation gives CASSLRGRSYNEQFF.

V and J are TRBV15 and TRBJ1-5; 7 positions match TRBD1. V shed 0 bases, J shed 7 bases, and the junction held 6 bases outside the gene matches. The CDR3 extends over 15 amino acids. In germline, CDR1 is LNHNV, CDR2 YYDKDF (reference sequence). Written as DNA, the CDR3 is TGTGCCACCAGCAGAGATAAAGGGGGCCGCCAGCCCCAGCATTTT. Translation: CATSRDKGGRQPQHF.

The chain carries TRBV13 and TRBJ2-3; D not certain. This CDR3 contains 15 residues. Trimming removed 2 bases from V and 0 bases from J, with 9 bases in between. Looked up from germline, CDR1 is PRHDT and CDR2 is FYEKMQ (reference sequence). The CDR3 sequence is CASSLRSQSTDTQYF. CDR3 bases: TGTGCCAGCAGCTTAAGGTCCCAGAGCACAGATACGCAGTATTTT.

This clone was detected a few times. The chain uses TRBV5-1 and TRBJ1-4, with D unclear. In germline, CDR1 is SGHRS, CDR2 YFSETQ. Trimming stripped 4 bases from V and 8 bases from J, with 18 bases between. The length of the CDR3 is 15 residues. CDR3 in amino acids: CASSQPGHAEEKLFF. CDR3 coding DNA: TGCGCCAGCAGCCAACCGGGCCATGCGGAGGAAAAACTGTTTTTT.

V gene TRBV6-5 combines with J gene TRBJ2-6; D is ambiguous. CDR3 size: 14 residues. The ends were cut back, 5 bases at V and 2 bases at J, with 7 bases in the middle. Per the germline V gene, CDR1 is MNHEY and CDR2 is SVGAGI. The CDR3 protein is CASSVAAGANVLTF. The CDR3 DNA reads as TGTGCCAGCAGTGTGGCAGCTGGGGCCAACGTCCTGACTTTC.

This chain joins TRBV5-4 and TRBJ1-1; a weak D match, TRBD1 (5 bases). The CDR3 sequence is 14 residues long. Trimming pared 2 bases from V and 0 bases from J, leaving 8 bases between. CDR1 and CDR2 from the germline V gene are SGHNT and YYREEE (reference sequence). CDR3: CASSFGQMNTEAFF. The DNA for the CDR3 is TGTGCCAGCAGCTTCGGACAAATGAACACTGAAGCTTTCTTT.

This chain joins TRBV5-4 and TRBJ2-1; 7 bases map to TRBD1. Losses at the gene ends were 0 bases for V and 6 bases for J; bases not matched to a gene: 18. The CDR3 contains 19 residues. Germline V lookup: CDR1 SGHNT, CDR2 YYREEE (reference sequence). CDR3 sequence: CASSLENRDRHLAPNEQFF. The CDR3, as DNA: TGTGCCAGCAGCTTGGAGAACCGGGACAGACATTTGGCACCCAATGAGCAGTTCTTC.

The chain has TRBV19 and TRBJ1-2, with TRBD1 matching 8 bases. V shed 3 bases, J shed 2 bases, and the junction held 14 bases outside the gene matches. CDR3 length equals 18 residues. In germline, CDR1 is LNHDA, CDR2 SQIVND (reference sequence). This chain's CDR3 is CASSIFRARGRKNYGYTF. CDR3 nucleotide sequence: TGTGCCAGTAGTATTTTTCGTGCCAGGGGGCGCAAAAACTATGGCTACACCTTC.

The chain recombines TRBV19 with TRBJ2-6; D not resolved. Between the trimmed V and J ends, which lost 4 bases and 0 bases, there was a span of 13 bases. Germline assignment: CDR1 LNHDA and CDR2 SQIVND (reference sequence). The CDR3 contains 17 residues. CDR3 DNA sequence: TGTGCCAGTAGTAGATTGGCCCTTAGCTCTGGGGCCAACGTCCTGACTTTC. It codes for CASSRLALSSGANVLTF.

V is TRBV7-2 and J is TRBJ2-7, with 9 bases matching TRBD2. Germline CDR1 and CDR2: SGHTA and FQGNSA. The CDR3 extends over 15 amino acids. V shed 0 bases, J shed 7 bases, and the junction held 7 bases outside the gene matches. The DNA of the CDR3 is TGTGCCAGCAGCTTAGCGGCTAGCGGGGTAGGTGAGCAGTACTTC. The encoded protein is CASSLAASGVGEQYF.

CDR3 in amino acids: CASSFWGRGSNQPQHF. CDR3 DNA sequence: TGTGCCAGCAGCTTTTGGGGACGGGGGAGCAATCAGCCCCAGCATTTT. The chain couples TRBV7-2 to TRBJ1-5, with D possibly TRBD1 on 5 matching bases. Germline CDR1 and CDR2: SGHTA and FQGNSA. The CDR3 has 16 residues. The V and J ends lost 3 bases and 1 base respectively, with 13 bases between them. Supplemented by reference TRBV7-2 and TRBJ1-5, the full variable domain reads GAGVSQSPSNKVTEKGKDVELRCDPISGHTALYWYRQSLGQGLEFLIYFQGNSAPDKSGLPSDRFSAERTGGSVSTLTIQRTQQEDSAVYLCASSFWGRGSNQPQHFGDGTRLSIL.

The chain couples TRBV27 to TRBJ1-5; no clear D. This CDR3 is 15 amino acids long. The V end was cut by 3 bases, the J end by 0 bases, with 9 bases between. Per germline, CDR1 MNHEY and CDR2 SMNVEV (reference sequence). The CDR3 DNA follows: TGTGCCAGCAGTTTTAGGTCGACTAGCAATCAGCCCCAGCATTTT. Its translation: CASSFRSTSNQPQHF.

The chain recombines TRBV13 with TRBJ1-1, with D tentatively TRBD1 (6 bases). V lost 5 bases to trimming and J lost 7 bases, with 23 bases between them. CDR1 PRHDT and CDR2 FYEKMQ come from the germline V gene (reference sequence). CDR3 size: 16 residues. CDR3: CASSLNTGSKSLEAFF. The DNA of the CDR3 is TGTGCCAGCAGCCTAAACACAGGGAGTAAAAGCCTTGAAGCTTTCTTT.

The rearrangement uses TRBV4-3 and TRBJ1-2, with 9 bases lining up with TRBD1. From germline, CDR1 is LGHNA and CDR2 YSLEER. J gave up 4 bases and V 4 bases, and 7 bases lay outside the gene matches. The CDR3 has 15 amino acids. The CDR3 nucleotides read TGCGCCAGCAGCCCGGACAGGGGATATCCCTATGGCTACACCTTC. Residues: CASSPDRGYPYGYTF.

This chain uses TRBV7-2 with TRBJ1-5; D might be TRBD1 (5 bases). CDR3 length: 15 residues. V was shortened by 7 bases and J by 0 bases, with 13 bases between the two germline ends. Germline V gene lookup returns CDR1 SGHTA and CDR2 FQGNSA. The CDR3 sequence is CASTPDGGSNQPQHF. The CDR3 DNA reads as TGTGCCAGCACCCCAGACGGGGGTAGCAATCAGCCCCAGCATTTT.

J is TRBJ1-2 and V is TRBV5-4; unclear D gene. The CDR3 is 13 residues long. With 5 bases removed from V and 0 bases from J, the gap between germline ends came to 8 bases. The germline gives CDR1 SGHNT, CDR2 YYREEE (reference sequence). DNA of the CDR3: TGTGCCAGCAGACAACAGCCTAACTATGGCTACACCTTC. Translating gives CASRQQPNYGYTF.

The chain couples TRBV7-9 to TRBJ1-2; TRBD1 aligns across 8 bases. Germline V gene lookup returns CDR1 SEHNR and CDR2 FQNEAQ (reference sequence). CDR3 size: 14 residues. V shed 1 base, J shed 5 bases, and the junction held 3 bases outside the gene matches. CDR3 in DNA: TGTGCCAGCAGCTTAGGAAACAGGGGGTATGGCTACACCTTC. Translated: CASSLGNRGYGYTF.

The gene calls are TRBV5-6 and TRBJ2-1; TRBD1 agrees at 9 bases. Germline CDR1 SGHDT, CDR2 YYEEEE. This CDR3 region has 12 residues. The V segment lost 3 bases and the J segment 9 bases; nucleotides outside the gene matches: 1. In nucleotides, the CDR3 is TGTGCCAGCAGCTGGGACAGGGCTGAGCAGTTCTTC. Translating it yields CASSWDRAEQFF.

The chain has TRBV7-2 and TRBJ1-2; weak D call: TRBD1 (5 bases). Trimming took 5 bases from V and 3 from J, leaving 25 bases between them. The CDR3 has 18 amino acids. From germline, CDR1 is SGHTA and CDR2 FQGNSA. The DNA of the CDR3 is TGTGCCAGCAGCCTCGAGGGACCGGCCGCTTCCTATGACTATGGCTACACCTTC. The encoded protein is CASSLEGPAASYDYGYTF.

The chain carries TRBV7-9 and TRBJ1-2; D is unresolved. The germline V and J ends were trimmed by 4 bases and 8 bases, with 14 bases remaining between them. The CDR3 is made up of 13 amino acids. Germline CDR1 SEHNR, CDR2 FQNEAQ (reference sequence). CDR3 DNA: TGTGCCAGCAGCTCTTCCGGGGTGGGAGGCTACACCTTC. It encodes CASSSSGVGGYTF.

V gene TRBV5-1 combines with J gene TRBJ1-2; TRBD1 agrees at 7 bases. After removal of 3 bases from V and 1 base from J, the junction contained 3 bases not matched to a gene. Per the germline V gene, CDR1 is SGHRS and CDR2 is YFSETQ. This CDR3 comprises 14 residues. CDR3 in amino acids: CASSSSGGNYGYTF. In nucleotides, the CDR3 is TGCGCCAGCAGCTCGTCAGGGGGTAACTATGGCTACACCTTC.

The J gene is TRBJ1-5, the V gene TRBV7-2; maybe TRBD1 (5 bases). CDR1 and CDR2 from the germline V gene are SGHTA and FQGNSA. The CDR3 has 16 residues. Trimming shortened V by 4 bases and J by 5 bases, and 18 bases separated the two germline ends. The CDR3 reads CASSYLNVGGDQPQHF. The CDR3 nucleotides are TGTGCCAGCAGCTACCTCAATGTAGGAGGGGATCAGCCCCAGCATTTT.

The V call is TRBV7-8, the J call TRBJ2-6; possible D gene TRBD1, 6 bases. The length of the CDR3 is 15 residues. V was shortened by 3 bases and J by 1 base, with 7 bases between the two germline ends. CDR1 SGHVS and CDR2 FQNEAQ come from the germline V gene. CDR3 residues: CASSFRGSGANVLTF. The DNA of the CDR3 is TGTGCCAGCAGCTTCAGGGGATCTGGGGCCAACGTCCTGACTTTC.